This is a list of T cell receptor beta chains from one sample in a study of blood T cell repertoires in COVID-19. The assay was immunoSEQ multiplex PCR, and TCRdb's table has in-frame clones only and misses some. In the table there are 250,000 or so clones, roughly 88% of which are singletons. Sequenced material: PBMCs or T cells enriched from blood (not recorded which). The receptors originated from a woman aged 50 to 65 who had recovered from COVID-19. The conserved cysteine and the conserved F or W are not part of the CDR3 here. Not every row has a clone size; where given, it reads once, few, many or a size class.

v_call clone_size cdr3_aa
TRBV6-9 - ASSPTKDAAGRADTQY
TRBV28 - ASRPRAGLEVTEAF
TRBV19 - ATQTGELTEAF
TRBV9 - ASSARQLANYGYT
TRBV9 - ASSVGGLAGIYEQY
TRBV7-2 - ASSLVALAGAGELF
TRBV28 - ASISPGKNTEAF
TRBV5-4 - ASSLAGKGTDTQY
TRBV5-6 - ASSLTGNTIY
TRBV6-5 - ASSRRGSGETQY
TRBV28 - ASSLLGDTVGTEAF
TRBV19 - ASTPGFGNTIY
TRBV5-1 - ASSPGQGGSEAF
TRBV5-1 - ASSHGVPGNEQF
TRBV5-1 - ASSLGQAITGELF
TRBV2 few ASIAQNTDTQY
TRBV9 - ASSVGPEGDSPLH
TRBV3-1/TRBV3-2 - ASSQDASNQPQH
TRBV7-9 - ASSSPSGTYNEQF
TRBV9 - ASSVDGGASYTGELF
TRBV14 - ASSQFRDRGTEAF
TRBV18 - ASLPGQNTEAF
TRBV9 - ASSPLVYEAGELF
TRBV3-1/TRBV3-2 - ASSLTGELF
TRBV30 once AWTLRGPRGEQY
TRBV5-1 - ASSFEPGTINTEAF
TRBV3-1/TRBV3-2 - ASSQLGQGDYGYT
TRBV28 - ASSLGQGLVPLH
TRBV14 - ASSRSDRYNTEAF
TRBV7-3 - ASSSRSTGHGELF
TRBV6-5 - ASSYTRGGGQETQY
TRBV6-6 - ASSRGGGPSTDTQY
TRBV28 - ASSFQNSFGGVVETDTQY
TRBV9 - ASSPGGQGTGELF
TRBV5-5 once ASSLISGRVVETQY
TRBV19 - ASARNWGPNTEAF
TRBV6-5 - ASSYGLAGAETQY
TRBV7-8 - ASSLTSGTTYEQY
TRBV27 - ASSFVGLTGELF
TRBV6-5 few ASSYHGQFREQF
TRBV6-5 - ASSPTGDSPLH
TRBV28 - ASSLWGGTGVNYT
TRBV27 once ASSRNRPSGANVLT
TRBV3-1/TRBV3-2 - ASSRAIEGPQH
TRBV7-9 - ASSRDGSKDGYT
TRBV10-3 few AISAERETQY
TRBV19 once ATRRGGGSTDTQY
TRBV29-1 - SVADSPLNTEAF
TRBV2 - ASSARRGRGGTDTQY
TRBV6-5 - ASSYLVGASYEQY
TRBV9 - ASSVGLAGVHEQF
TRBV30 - AWSLPGRGNQPQH
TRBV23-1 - ASSPCRGTAGAEAF